This TCR beta chain was sequenced during a study of T-cell reconstitution after alpha-beta-depleted transplantation in children. The authors prepared the TCRbeta library with unique molecular identifiers. TCRdb re-derived calls from the PCR reads in MiXCR, one entry per CDR3 protein. The data show some 120,000 distinct CDR3 sequences, about 9.6% seen once. On this clonotype itself: The target antigen is unknown.

Study-level findings and limits: After one year, T-cell counts and TCRbeta diversity mostly came from new T cells.

This TCR was sampled from a girl in the first two years of life who had a stem cell transplant for combined immunodeficiency, so the T cells may come from the graft donor. This sample comprised PBMCs, mostly from graft donor cells, obtained 180 days after TCRalphabeta/CD19-depleted stem cell transplant.

The CDR3 reads CSVARQGKGEQYF. CDR3 coding DNA: TGCAGCGTTGCAAGGCAGGGGAAGGGCGAGCAGTACTTC. The V call is TRBV29-1, the J call TRBJ2-7; weak D call: TRBD1 (6 bases). The CDR3 is 13 residues long. Germline CDR1 SQVTM, CDR2 ANQGSEA. Trimming stripped 4 bases from V and 6 bases from J, with 16 bases between.